This T cell receptor beta chain was retrieved from a study of identifying expanded T cells in peripheral blood. Study-wide results and caveats: Technical replicates showed approximately 1.2 changed clones; approximately 2 weeks roughly 18; four weeks 19. Variance in clone template counts between approximately 2-week samples significantly increased with total template count across all healthy donors.

Sequencing was performed with immunoSEQ multiplex PCR; in TCRdb, only in-frame clones are kept and a portion is missing. The sample holds approximately 100,000 clones; around 88% are singletons and the top ten take about a sixth. V gave up 0 bases and J gave up 3 bases, with 11 bases separating them. This CDR3 spans 15 amino acids. Germline CDR1 is KGHSH and CDR2 is LQKENI. A word on this clone: The target antigen is unknown.

No infections or other immune events were documented during collection. The sequenced sample was blood. The chain has TRBV18 and TRBJ1-1; no clear D. This TCR was recovered from a person aged 18 to 70 in good health. The CDR3 nucleotides read TGTGCCAGCTCACCACCGTCGTTAGGGTACACTGAAGCTTTCTTT. Residues: CASSPPSLGYTEAFF.